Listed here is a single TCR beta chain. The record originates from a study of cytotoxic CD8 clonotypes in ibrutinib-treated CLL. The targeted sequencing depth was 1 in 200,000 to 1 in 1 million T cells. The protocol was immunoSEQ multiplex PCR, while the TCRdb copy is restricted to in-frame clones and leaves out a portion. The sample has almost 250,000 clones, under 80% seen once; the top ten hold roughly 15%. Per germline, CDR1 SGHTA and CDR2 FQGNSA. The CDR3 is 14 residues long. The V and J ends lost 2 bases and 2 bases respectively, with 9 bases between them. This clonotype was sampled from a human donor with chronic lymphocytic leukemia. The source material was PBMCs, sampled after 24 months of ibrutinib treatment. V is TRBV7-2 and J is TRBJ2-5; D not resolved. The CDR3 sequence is CASSLTAAQETQYF. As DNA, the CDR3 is TGTGCCAGCAGCTTAACGGCAGCGCAAGAGACCCAGTACTTC.